This TCR beta chain was captured by sequencing in a study of T-cell reconstitution after alpha-beta-depleted transplantation in children. Study results and limitations: Newly made T cells mostly supplied T-cell counts and diversity one year after transplant. Diversity of TCRbeta at day 60 was high in some patients, arising from surviving recipient T cells and thymic progenitors. Two months or so post-transplant, alpha-beta T cells reportedly derived from several hundred expanded graft clones.

Concerning this clonotype itself: Its antigen is currently unknown.

The length of the CDR3 is 15 residues. Trimming cost V 5 bases and J 6 bases; bases outside gene matches: 14. From germline, CDR1 is SGHRS and CDR2 YFSETQ. TCRbeta library construction was performed incorporating unique molecular identifiers. TCRdb re-analysed the PCR reads in MiXCR, keeping a single row per CDR3 protein. The table has 600,000 to 700,000 distinct CDR3 sequences, around 14% seen once. The chain links TRBV5-1 to TRBJ2-7; 7 nucleotides line up with TRBD1. The source is a girl aged 2 to 9 with congenital amegakaryocytic thrombocytopenia, due to receive a stem cell transplant. Sequenced here: PBMCs, sampled before TCRalphabeta/CD19-depleted stem cell transplant. CDR3 amino acids: CASSFGLQGVGEQYF. The CDR3 region has the DNA TGCGCCAGCAGTTTTGGGTTGCAGGGGGTCGGCGAGCAGTACTTC.